This entry concerns a single T cell receptor (beta chain). This clone was counted a few times. Its binding antigen is unknown. No per-base quality is available; no much larger clone lies one base away. The data were taken from a study of Ad26.COV2.S vaccination and SARS-CoV-2 variants (dated by TCRdb to about 2021). Background for the entire study: Donors in the vaccine arm were drawn from COV1001, a phase I-IIa trial of Ad26.COV2.S in healthy adults that was multicentre, randomized, double-blind and placebo-controlled. Ad26.COV2.S was given intramuscularly at 5x10^10 or 1x10^11 viral particles, as a single shot or as two shots 56 days apart. TCRbeta repertoire sequencing served as the tool for gauging how specific and how broad the SARS-CoV-2-reactive T cell receptors were following Ad26.COV2.S vaccination. Participants in the trial were split at random into five groups of five each, receiving low-dose or high-dose Ad26.COV2.S once or twice, or else placebo on both occasions. A total of roughly 30 samples were included in the TCR-sequenced set, comprising around 19 Ad26.COV2.S vaccine recipients, 5 placebo recipients and 8 SARS-CoV-2 convalescent individuals. Investigators remained blinded to trial group allocation during experiments and outcome assessment.

The treatment or condition label, read with the paper, signifies: roughly 19 received Ad26.COV2.S at low or high dose, single or two shots; roughly 5 received placebo; per-sample allocation not given. Repertoires of vaccine and placebo recipients were sequenced from samples taken on day 63 after the first injection. Cohort 1b enrolled some 25 adults aged 18-55 years at a single site in Boston, USA, between 29 July and 7 August 2020. Ad26.COV2.S was a replication-incompetent adenovirus type 26 vector expressing a prefusion-stabilized SARS-CoV-2 spike protein from the original Wuhan strain. CDR1 and CDR2, per the germline V gene (reference sequence), are DFQATT and SNEGSKA. Reading from cysteine to phenylalanine, the CDR3 counts 11 amino acids. Only the CDR3 portion is preserved as DNA: 33 bases, with reading frame beginning at the first base. The junction carries 10 bases between V and J, which are trimmed by 6 bases and 7 bases respectively.

The immunoSEQ Assay was used to sequence TCRbeta CDR3 regions. After extraction, genomic DNA underwent amplification by bias-controlled multiplex PCR, followed by high-throughput sequencing. The paper's data handling went like this. To quantify the absolute abundance of every unique TCRbeta CDR3 region, sequences were collapsed and filtered. Usable DNA was measured by amplifying reference genes present in all nucleated cells, and TCRbeta template counts were normalized to that usable DNA to estimate T cell fraction. Repertoire TCRs were annotated as SARS-CoV-2-specific when V gene, CDR3 amino acid sequence and J gene were exactly matched to a known reactive TCR set. The reference SARS-CoV-2 TCR set came from MIRA and was filtered for enrichment in COVID-19-positive ImmuneCODE repertoires, removing public or cross-reactive TCRs. Drawing on the MIRA antigens, annotated TCRs were analysed further at the level of specific ORF or position within ORF. Depth was the summed frequency of annotated unique rearrangements, while breadth was defined as annotated unique rearrangements over total unique productive rearrangements. TCR breadth was compared between groups using two-sided Wilcoxon rank-sum tests. The table comes from immuneACCESS by way of TCRdb, which keeps in-frame sequences with V and J called. Part of the clones is missing from these tables; in studies checked, under half for an unresolved V gene and the rest for unknown reasons. V, J and clone size derive from that table, while D and trimming were established from the DNA sequence. Recorded for this sample are around 400,000 clones; 75% to 95% of them occurred a single time. The leading ten clones occupy roughly an eighth of the sample.

General study outcomes and caveats: After vaccination, substantial breadth of spike-specific CD8+ and CD4+ T cell responses was reported. The study lacked the statistical power to compare responses across vaccine doses or regimens. The authors noted that the TCR breadth and depth analyses may have underestimated total T cell responses. Higher spike-specific TCR breadth was observed in Ad26.COV2.S recipients than in placebo recipients (P = 0.0014). Vaccine and placebo recipients had comparable non-spike TCR breadth, which fits with the vaccine containing only spike.

This receptor was identified in a person between 18 and 60 years old who received the Ad26.COV2.S COVID-19 vaccine or a placebo. The sequencing here drew on peripheral blood, taken in a trial of Ad26.COV2.S vaccine versus placebo. The V gene is TRBV20-1 and the J gene is TRBJ2-1; the D gene is perhaps TRBD2, from 6 matching bases. The sequenced DNA is TGCAGTGCCCCCCGGGAGAATGAGCAGTTCTTC. Protein translation: CSAPRENEQFF.